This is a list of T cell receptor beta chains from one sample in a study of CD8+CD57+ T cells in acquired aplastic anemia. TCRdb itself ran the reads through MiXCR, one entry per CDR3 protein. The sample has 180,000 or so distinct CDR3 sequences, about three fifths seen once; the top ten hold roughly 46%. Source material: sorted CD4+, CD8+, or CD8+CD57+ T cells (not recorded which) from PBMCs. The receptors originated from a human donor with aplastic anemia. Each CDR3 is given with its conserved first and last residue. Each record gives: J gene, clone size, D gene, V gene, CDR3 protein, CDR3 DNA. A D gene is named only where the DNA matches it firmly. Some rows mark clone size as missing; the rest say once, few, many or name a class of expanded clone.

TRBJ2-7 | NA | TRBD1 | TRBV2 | CASSEERGQWNEQYF | TGTGCCAGCAGTGAGGAGAGGGGGCAGTGGAACGAGCAGTACTTC
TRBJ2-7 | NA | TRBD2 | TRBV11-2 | CASSLRLAGAYEQYF | TGTGCCAGCAGCCTCAGGCTAGCGGGGGCCTACGAGCAGTACTTC
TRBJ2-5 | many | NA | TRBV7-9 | CASSPDGAAGTQYF | TGTGCCAGCAGCCCCGACGGGGCAGCGGGGACCCAGTACTTC
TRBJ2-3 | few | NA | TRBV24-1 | CATSEHYTDTQYF | TGTGCCACCAGTGAACACTACACAGATACGCAGTATTTT
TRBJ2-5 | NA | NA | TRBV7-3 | CASSLVVGTQETQYF | TGTGCCAGCAGCCTGGTCGTGGGCACCCAAGAGACCCAGTACTTC
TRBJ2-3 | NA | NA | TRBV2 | CASSENGVTDTQYF | TGTGCCAGCAGTGAGAACGGGGTGACAGATACGCAGTATTTT
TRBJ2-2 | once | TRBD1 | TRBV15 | CATSRGATGGRTGELFF | TGTGCCACCAGCAGGGGGGCGACAGGGGGAAGGACCGGGGAGCTGTTTTTT
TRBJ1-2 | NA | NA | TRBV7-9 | CASSLWARDNGYTF | TGTGCCAGCAGCTTATGGGCCAGGGACAATGGCTACACCTTC
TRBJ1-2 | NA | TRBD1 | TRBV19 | CASRSGQGAYGYTF | TGTGCCAGTAGGTCTGGACAGGGAGCATATGGCTACACCTTC
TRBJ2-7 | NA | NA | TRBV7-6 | CASSFTPGSPYEQYF | TGTGCCAGCAGCTTCACTCCAGGGAGTCCCTACGAGCAGTACTTC
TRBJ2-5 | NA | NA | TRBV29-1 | CSVGGAGLQETQYF | TGCAGCGTTGGGGGGGCAGGGCTGCAAGAGACCCAGTACTTC
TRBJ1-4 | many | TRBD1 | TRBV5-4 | CASSLQGVSEKLFF | TGTGCCAGCAGTCTACAGGGGGTTAGTGAAAAACTGTTTTTT
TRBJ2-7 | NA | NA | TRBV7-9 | CASSPVTGSSYEQYF | TGTGCCAGCAGCCCTGTGACAGGTAGCTCCTACGAGCAGTACTTC
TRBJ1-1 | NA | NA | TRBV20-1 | CSASPYTEAFF | TGCAGTGCTAGTCCGTACACTGAAGCTTTCTTT
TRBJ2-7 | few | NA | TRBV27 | CASSFRQGGIYEQYF | TGTGCCAGCAGTTTTAGGCAGGGGGGTATTTACGAGCAGTACTTC
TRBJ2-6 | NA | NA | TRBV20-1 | CSARDPVQRAGANVLTF | TGCAGTGCTAGAGATCCAGTACAAAGGGCTGGGGCCAACGTCCTGACTTTC
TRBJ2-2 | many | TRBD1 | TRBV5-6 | CASSKIQGYYTGELFF | TGTGCCAGCAGCAAAATACAGGGGTATTACACCGGGGAGCTGTTTTTT
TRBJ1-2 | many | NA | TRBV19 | CASSIPDSYYGYTF | TGTGCCAGTAGTATCCCGGACAGCTACTATGGCTACACCTTC
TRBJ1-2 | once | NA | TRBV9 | CASSPSVTGQNYGYTF | TGTGCCAGCAGCCCATCCGTAACAGGCCAAAACTATGGCTACACCTTC
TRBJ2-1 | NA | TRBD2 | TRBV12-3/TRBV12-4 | CASSGLAGSNEQFF | TGTGCCAGCAGTGGACTAGCGGGGTCCAATGAGCAGTTCTTC
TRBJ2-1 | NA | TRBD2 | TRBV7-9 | CASTTTSPDEQFF | TGTGCCAGCACTACGACTAGCCCCGATGAGCAGTTCTTC
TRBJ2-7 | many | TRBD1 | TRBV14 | CASSQFRDRAFGEQYF | TGTGCCAGCAGCCAATTCCGGGACAGGGCCTTCGGCGAGCAGTACTTC
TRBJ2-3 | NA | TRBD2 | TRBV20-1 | CSARDPGLASTDTQYF | TGCAGTGCTAGAGACCCGGGACTAGCTAGCACAGATACGCAGTATTTT
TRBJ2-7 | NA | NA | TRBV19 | CASSIYPVTEYEQYF | TGTGCCAGTAGTATATATCCGGTGACAGAGTACGAGCAGTACTTC
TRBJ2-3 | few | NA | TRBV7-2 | CASSRASTQYF | TGTGCCAGCAGCAGAGCGAGTACGCAGTATTTT
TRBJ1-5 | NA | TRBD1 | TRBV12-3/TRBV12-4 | CASSLGTASQPQHF | TGTGCCAGCAGCCTGGGGACAGCCTCTCAGCCCCAGCATTTT
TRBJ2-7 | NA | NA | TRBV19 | CASSTSQGYEQYF | TGTGCCAGTAGTACCTCACAGGGCTACGAGCAGTACTTC
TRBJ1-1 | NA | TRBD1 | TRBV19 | CASGEQGASAAFF | TGTGCCAGCGGTGAACAGGGGGCCTCCGCTGCTTTCTTT
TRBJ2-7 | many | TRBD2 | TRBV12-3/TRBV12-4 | CASSLSGGDNYEQYF | TGTGCCAGCAGTTTGTCGGGGGGGGACAACTACGAGCAGTACTTC
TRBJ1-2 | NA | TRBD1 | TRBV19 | CASSMWTGANYGYTF | TGTGCCAGTAGTATGTGGACAGGGGCTAACTATGGCTACACCTTC
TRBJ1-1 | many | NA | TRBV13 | CASSLGAEMNTEAFF | TGTGCCAGCAGCTTAGGGGCGGAGATGAACACTGAAGCTTTCTTT
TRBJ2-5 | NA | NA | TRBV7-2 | CASSLGEATQYF | TGTGCCAGCAGCTTAGGGGAGGCGACCCAGTACTTC
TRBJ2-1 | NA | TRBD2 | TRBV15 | CATSRDTLAVNNEQFF | TGTGCCACCAGCAGAGATACACTAGCGGTGAACAATGAGCAGTTCTTC
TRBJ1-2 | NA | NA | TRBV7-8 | CASSLTPGLSYGYTF | TGTGCCAGCAGCCTAACCCCGGGCCTAAGCTATGGCTACACCTTC